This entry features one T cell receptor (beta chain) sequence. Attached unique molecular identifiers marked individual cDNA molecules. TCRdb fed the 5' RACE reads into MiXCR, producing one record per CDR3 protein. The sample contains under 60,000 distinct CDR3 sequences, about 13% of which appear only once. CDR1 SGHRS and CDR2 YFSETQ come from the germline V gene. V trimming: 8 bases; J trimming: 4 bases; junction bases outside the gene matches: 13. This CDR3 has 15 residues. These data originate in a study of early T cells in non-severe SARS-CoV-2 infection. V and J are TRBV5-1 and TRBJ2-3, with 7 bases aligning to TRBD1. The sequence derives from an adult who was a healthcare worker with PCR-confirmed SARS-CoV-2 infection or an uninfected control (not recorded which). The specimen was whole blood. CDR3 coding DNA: TGCGCCAGTACTGAACAGGGGTTGAGATCAGATACGCAGTATTTT. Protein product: CASTEQGLRSDTQYF. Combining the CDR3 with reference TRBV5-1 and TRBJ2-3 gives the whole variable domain KAGVTQTPRYLIKTRGQQVTLSCSPISGHRSVSWYQQTPGQGLQFLFEYFSETQRNKGNFPGRFSGRQFSNSRSEMNVSTLELGDSALYLCASTEQGLRSDTQYFGPGTRLTVL.